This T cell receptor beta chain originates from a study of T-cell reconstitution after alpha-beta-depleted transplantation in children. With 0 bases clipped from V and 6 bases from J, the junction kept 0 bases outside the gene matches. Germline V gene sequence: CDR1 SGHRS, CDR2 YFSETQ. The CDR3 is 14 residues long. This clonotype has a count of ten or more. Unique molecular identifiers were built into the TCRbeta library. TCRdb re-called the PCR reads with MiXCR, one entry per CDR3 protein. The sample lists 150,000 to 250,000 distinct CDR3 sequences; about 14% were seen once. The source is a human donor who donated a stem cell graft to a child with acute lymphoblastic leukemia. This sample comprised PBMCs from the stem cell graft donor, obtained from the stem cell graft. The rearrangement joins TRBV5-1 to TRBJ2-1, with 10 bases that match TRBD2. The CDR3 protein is CASSLASGSNEQFF. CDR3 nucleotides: TGCGCCAGCAGCTTGGCTAGCGGGAGCAATGAGCAGTTCTTC.